What follows are 27 T cell receptor beta chains derived from one specimen sequenced in a study of sequential checkpoint blockade in melanoma. Clones were sequenced by immunoSEQ multiplex PCR, and TCRdb holds only the in-frame ones, with some missing. The table includes some 4,000 clones, 20% to 25% detected once. Treatment given: randomized to nivolumab then ipilimumab (arm A) or the reverse (arm B). Sample: tumor tissue (inferred from file names), taken from a patient given nivolumab and ipilimumab in sequence. These receptors were collected from a human donor with melanoma.

There are many counts of this clone. This chain connects TRBV11-3 to TRBJ2-3; D remains unclear. The CDR3 is 16 amino acids. Trimming removed 4 bases from V and 3 bases from J, with 17 bases in between. Germline V CDR1 and CDR2: SGHNT, YENEEA. CDR3 coding DNA: TGTGCCAGCAGCTCGCCTAGGCAAGGGCCAACAGATACGCAGTATTTT. Translated: CASSSPRQGPTDTQYF.

This clone is categorized as medium-sized. The rearrangement links TRBV12-2 to TRBJ2-1; the D call of TRBD2 is as the table states it, not checked on the DNA. TRBV12-2 is a documented pseudogene. This CDR3 is 16 amino acids long. The CDR3 sequence is CASRTGLAGLSTEQFF. CDR3 coding DNA: TGTGCAAGTCGCACCGGACTAGCGGGTCTATCAACCGAGCAGTTCTTC.

This clone was detected only a few times. The gene calls are TRBV19 and TRBJ1-5; D not resolved. V gave up 2 bases and J gave up 8 bases, with 10 bases separating them. CDR3 size: 13 residues. Germline V gene data show CDR1 as LNHDA and CDR2 as SQIVND (reference sequence). CDR3 loop: CASSIMMGEPQHF. In DNA, the CDR3 is TGTGCCAGTAGTATAATGATGGGCGAGCCCCAGCATTTT.

V usage is TRBV11-3 and J usage is TRBJ2-7; 7 bases match TRBD1. Looked up from germline, CDR1 is SGHNT and CDR2 is YENEEA. CDR3 length: 14 residues. V lost 5 bases and J lost 2; bases outside the gene matches: 6. For the CDR3, the DNA is TGTGCCAGCAGCAGAAATCAGGGGGCCTACGAGCAGTACTTC. Translation gives CASSRNQGAYEQYF.

This clone was seen a handful of times. The chain links TRBV6-8 to TRBJ1-2; TRBD1 matches 7 bases. Unmatched junction bases numbered 5, after V lost 7 bases and J lost 0 bases. The CDR3 length is 14 residues. Germline CDR1 MNHGY, CDR2 SAAAGT. CDR3 residues: CASTQGGSNYGYTF. The CDR3 DNA is TGTGCCAGCACTCAGGGGGGGTCTAACTATGGCTACACCTTC.

The genes are TRBV2 and TRBJ1-3; D is ambiguous. The germline V gene has CDR1 SNHLY and CDR2 FYNNEI. Trimming pared 5 bases from V and 0 bases from J, leaving 8 bases between. CDR3 length: 14 residues. The CDR3 bases are TGTGCCAGCAGTCAGGCGTTCTCTGGAAACACCATATATTTT. Protein product: CASSQAFSGNTIYF.

This clone came up a few times. The chain couples TRBV11-3 to TRBJ2-7; 7 bases fit TRBD1. The CDR3 covers 15 residues. In germline, CDR1 is SGHNT, CDR2 YENEEA. V lost 5 bases and J lost 0; bases outside the gene matches: 7. The CDR3 reads CASSLTWDSSYEQYF. The CDR3 DNA reads as TGTGCCAGCAGCCTGACCTGGGACAGCTCCTACGAGCAGTACTTC. Looking up the rest from reference TRBV11-3 and TRBJ2-7 gives the full variable domain: EAGVVQSPRYKIIEKKQPVAFWCNPISGHNTLYWYLQNLGQGPELLIRYENEEAVDDSQLPKDRFSAERLKGVDSTLKIQPAELGDSAVYLCASSLTWDSSYEQYFGPGTRLTVT.

The V and J genes are TRBV18 and TRBJ2-1, with D unresolved. The CDR3 totals 12 residues. The V end was cut by 6 bases, the J end by 8 bases, with 11 bases between. The germline V gene encodes CDR1 KGHSH and CDR2 LQKENI. CDR3 DNA sequence: TGTGCCAGCTCCCTCAGGTTCGATGAGCAGTTCTTC. It translates to CASSLRFDEQFF.

J is TRBJ2-1 and V is TRBV30; 11 positions match TRBD1. With 2 bases clipped from V and 7 bases from J, the junction kept 7 bases outside the gene matches. The V gene's germline CDR1 is GTSNPN and CDR2 SVGIG (reference sequence). The CDR3 length is 15 residues. The CDR3 region is CAWSRGTGGSNEQFF. DNA for the CDR3: TGTGCCTGGAGTCGCGGGACAGGGGGTTCGAATGAGCAGTTCTTC. Combining the CDR3 with reference TRBV30 and TRBJ2-1 gives the whole variable domain SQTIHQWPATLVQPVGSPLSLECTVEGTSNPNLYWYRQAAGRGLQLLFYSVGIGQISSEVPQNLSASRPQDRQFILSSKKLLLSDSGFYLCAWSRGTGGSNEQFFGPGTRLTVL.

By frequency in the sample, this clone is medium-sized (0.01 to 0.1%). This rearrangement joins TRBV11-3 to TRBJ2-1; 15 nucleotides agree with TRBD2. V lost 7 bases to trimming and J lost 9 bases; unmatched junction nucleotides: 4. This CDR3 spans 14 amino acids. Germline V gene data show CDR1 as SGHNT and CDR2 as YENEEA. CDR3 residues: CASIGTSGRFEQFF. As DNA, the CDR3 is TGTGCCAGCATCGGGACTAGCGGGAGGTTTGAGCAGTTCTTC.

This chain connects TRBV19 to TRBJ1-2, with TRBD1 as a possible D gene (6 bases). The CDR3 consists of 13 residues. The V end lost 10 bases, the J end lost 4 bases, and 16 bases lay between the germline ends. In germline, CDR1 is LNHDA, CDR2 SQIVND (reference sequence). The CDR3 bases are TGTGCCATCAAGGGGGGGGATCTCTATGGCTACACCTTC. It translates to CAIKGGDLYGYTF. The complete variable domain, with remaining parts taken from reference TRBV19 and TRBJ1-2, reads DGGITQSPKYLFRKEGQNVTLSCEQNLNHDAMYWYRQDPGQGLRLIYYSQIVNDFQKGDIAEGYSVSREKKESFPLTVTSAQKNPTAFYLCAIKGGDLYGYTFGSGTRLTVV.

By sample share, this clone is medium-sized (0.01 to 0.1%). The chain uses TRBV15 and TRBJ2-1; D call uncertain. The V and J ends lost 0 bases and 5 bases respectively, with 11 bases between them. The CDR3 loop spans 15 amino acids. Germline V gives CDR1 LNHNV, CDR2 YYDKDF (reference sequence). CDR3 protein: CATSRDKGLDNEQFF. Here the CDR3 DNA reads TGTGCCACCAGCAGAGATAAGGGTTTGGACAATGAGCAGTTCTTC.

This clone came up a few times. The chain couples TRBV19 to TRBJ1-5; D not resolved. The CDR3 loop spans 15 amino acids. CDR1 LNHDA and CDR2 SQIVND come from the germline V gene (reference sequence). V was pared by 5 bases and J by 0 bases, with 11 bases between. CDR3 bases: TGTGCCAGTAGTCTAGGGAGCTATAGCAATCAGCCCCAGCATTTT. It translates to CASSLGSYSNQPQHF.

This clone is medium-sized. The chain links TRBV6-8 to TRBJ2-5, with 7 bases that match TRBD1. From germline, CDR1 is MNHGY and CDR2 SAAAGT. This CDR3 has 15 residues. Unmatched junction bases numbered 10, after V lost 7 bases and J lost 2 bases. CDR3 in amino acids: CASTHPRQGQETQYF. The CDR3 coding sequence is TGTGCCAGCACCCACCCTAGACAGGGACAAGAGACCCAGTACTTC.

This clone was counted a few times. V gene TRBV30 combines with J gene TRBJ2-5; 8 bases fit TRBD1. CDR1 is GTSNPN and CDR2 is SVGIG in the germline V gene (reference sequence). V trimming: 5 bases; J trimming: 1 base; junction bases outside the gene matches: 3. This CDR3 is built from 13 residues. The CDR3 protein is CAWDRGLQETQYF. The CDR3 coding sequence is TGTGCCTGGGACAGGGGACTCCAAGAGACCCAGTACTTC.

DNA for the CDR3: TGTGCCAGCAGCTTTGGCCCAGGGGGCCCCCACTATGGCTACACCTTC. It translates to CASSFGPGGPHYGYTF. V and J are TRBV12-1 and TRBJ1-2; TRBD1 is the table's D call, not checked against the DNA. TRBV12-1 is described as a pseudogene. The CDR3 totals 16 residues.

This clone is classed as medium-sized (0.01 to 0.1%). This chain links TRBV6-8 with TRBJ1-2, with D uncertain. This CDR3 spans 13 amino acids. Trimming shortened V by 2 bases and J by 4 bases, and 8 bases separated the two germline ends. The germline V gene encodes CDR1 MNHGY and CDR2 SAAAGT. Here the CDR3 reads CASSYAASYGYTF. The CDR3 nucleotides read TGTGCCAGCAGTTACGCAGCATCCTATGGCTACACCTTC.

The J gene is TRBJ2-1, the V gene TRBV30; the D call may be TRBD1 or TRBD2 (5 bases each). V lost 5 bases to trimming and J lost 7 bases, with 18 bases between them. The CDR3 covers 14 residues. Germline V gives CDR1 GTSNPN, CDR2 SVGIG (reference sequence). CDR3 bases: TGTGCCTGGGAATGGGGGACGACTTCTAATGAGCAGTTCTTC. Amino acids: CAWEWGTTSNEQFF.

This clone was found a few times. V is TRBV9 and J is TRBJ2-7; a weak D match, TRBD1 (6 bases). Per germline, CDR1 SGDLS and CDR2 YYNGEE. The CDR3 has 12 amino acids. V lost 5 bases, J lost 5 bases, and 11 bases lay in between. CDR3 protein: CASSTGNHEQYF. The CDR3 nucleotides are TGTGCCAGCAGTACAGGGAACCACGAGCAGTACTTC.

The rearrangement links TRBV19 to TRBJ2-7; D might be TRBD2 (6 bases). The ends were cut back, 9 bases at V and 6 bases at J, with 12 bases in the middle. This CDR3 spans 11 amino acids. The germline CDR1 and CDR2 sequences are LNHDA and SQIVND (reference sequence). The CDR3 loop is CASRLGSEQYF. The CDR3 coding sequence is TGTGCCAGCAGACTAGGCTCCGAGCAGTACTTC.

This rearrangement joins TRBV28 to TRBJ1-2, with TRBD1 identical over 10 bases. The CDR3 is 15 amino acids. Germline loops: CDR1 MDHEN, CDR2 SYDVKM. The V segment lost 6 bases and the J segment 2 bases; nucleotides outside the gene matches: 6. The CDR3 nucleotides are TGTGCCAGCAGAAGGACAGGGGGTGAAAACTATGGCTACACCTTC. It specifies CASRRTGGENYGYTF.

The CDR3 protein is CASMGLAGFFEQFF. In nucleotides, the CDR3 is TGTGCCAGCATGGGACTAGCGGGATTTTTCGAGCAGTTCTTC. The gene calls are TRBV6-8 and TRBJ2-1, with 13 bases identical to TRBD2. The trim removed 7 bases at V and 10 bases at J, leaving 7 bases unmatched. The CDR3 spans 14 residues. The germline CDR1 and CDR2 sequences are MNHGY and SAAAGT.

This sequence joins TRBV11-3 and TRBJ2-7; D might be TRBD2 (5 bases). The V gene's germline CDR1 is SGHNT and CDR2 YENEEA. This CDR3 has 14 amino acids. Trimming pared 5 bases from V and 4 bases from J, leaving 15 bases between. CDR3 region: CASSQGLGMYEQYF. DNA of the CDR3: TGTGCCAGCAGCCAAGGACTCGGGATGTACGAGCAGTACTTC. Drawing the rest from reference TRBV11-3 and TRBJ2-7, the complete variable domain is EAGVVQSPRYKIIEKKQPVAFWCNPISGHNTLYWYLQNLGQGPELLIRYENEEAVDDSQLPKDRFSAERLKGVDSTLKIQPAELGDSAVYLCASSQGLGMYEQYFGPGTRLTVT.

The J gene is TRBJ2-7, the V gene TRBV5-1; the D gene is possibly TRBD1 (6 bases). This CDR3 region has 14 residues. In germline, CDR1 is SGHRS, CDR2 YFSETQ. Trimming cost V 0 bases and J 2 bases, with 9 bases left between them. Here the CDR3 DNA reads TGCGCCAGCAGCTTGGGGACAGCTACCTACGAGCAGTACTTC. It specifies CASSLGTATYEQYF.

This clone was found a few times. This chain uses TRBV19 with TRBJ1-1; weak D call: TRBD1 (6 bases). Trimming stripped 11 bases from V and 3 bases from J, with 19 bases between. Germline CDR1 is LNHDA and CDR2 is SQIVND (reference sequence). The CDR3 has 14 residues. CDR3 protein: CAGKYRVVDTEAFF. The CDR3 bases are TGTGCCGGTAAATACAGGGTAGTCGACACTGAAGCTTTCTTT.

In this sample, this clone turned up a few times. This sequence joins TRBV11-3 and TRBJ1-5, with TRBD1 as a possible D gene (5 bases). The germline V gene encodes CDR1 SGHNT and CDR2 YENEEA. This CDR3 contains 14 residues. V lost 2 bases to trimming and J lost 7 bases, with 12 bases between them. The CDR3 loop reads CASSLPVRGQPQHF. CDR3 coding DNA: TGTGCCAGCAGCTTACCGGTCCGGGGGCAGCCCCAGCATTTT.

The chain employs TRBV1 and TRBJ2-7. TRBV1 is a pseudogene locus. The CDR3 sequence is 13 residues long. CDR3: CASSQLVGYEQYF. CDR3 nucleotides: TGCGCCAGCAGCCAATTGGTGGGCTACGAGCAGTACTTC.